This T cell receptor (beta chain) was documented in a study of vaccination effects on CD4 cells after COVID-19. Peptide-pool stimulation followed by sequencing identified expanded antigen-specific CD4+ clonotypes in the ViraFEST assay. The authors isolated CD4+ T cells after roughly 10 days of culture. Infection dated between March and December 2020, before the Alpha, Beta and Delta variants reached the United States. Comment on this clone: The antigen is unknown.

This CDR3 has 16 amino acids. The V end lost 4 bases, the J end lost 0 bases, and 11 bases lay between the germline ends. Germline V gives CDR1 SGHTS, CDR2 YDEGEE. Clones were read by immunoSEQ multiplex PCR, and TCRdb kept only the in-frame ones, dropping some. The sample lists about 27,000 clones; approximately 80% were seen once. This sequence was found in a human donor who had a prior SARS-CoV-2 infection. The sample was CD4+ T cells from PBMCs cultured with HCoV-NL63 spike peptides, taken before COVID-19 vaccination. The rearrangement uses TRBV5-8 and TRBJ2-6, with D possibly being TRBD2 (5 bases). The CDR3 sequence: CASSPRRSSGANVLTF. The CDR3, as DNA: TGTGCCAGCAGCCCAAGGAGGAGCTCTGGGGCCAACGTCCTGACTTTC. Supplemented by reference TRBV5-8 and TRBJ2-6, the full variable domain reads EAGVTQSPTHLIKTRGQQATLRCSPISGHTSVYWYQQALGLGLQFLLWYDEGEERNRGNFPPRFSGRQFPNYSSELNVNALELEDSALYLCASSPRRSSGANVLTFGAGSRLTVL.